Below are 4 T cell receptor beta chains sequenced from a single sample in a study of tumor-infiltrating lymphocytes in localized non-small cell lung cancer. The protocol was immunoSEQ multiplex PCR, while the TCRdb copy is restricted to in-frame clones and leaves out a portion. The sample yields about 7,600 clones, around three quarters seen once. The sample taken for sequencing was uninvolved lung tissue not adjacent to the tumor. Every receptor here comes from a human donor with non-small cell lung cancer.

This rearrangement joins TRBV7-8 to TRBJ2-7; tentatively, D is TRBD1 (6 bases). Trimming removed 3 bases at V and 2 bases at J, with 8 bases between. The germline gives CDR1 SGHVS, CDR2 FQNEAQ. The CDR3 runs 13 residues. For the CDR3, the DNA is TGTGCCAGCAGCTTCAGGGGTACCTACGAGCAGTACTTC. Amino acid sequence: CASSFRGTYEQYF.

The J gene is TRBJ2-7, the V gene TRBV6-6, with TRBD2 matching over 14 bases. This CDR3 has 16 amino acids. Germline trimming cut 5 bases from V and 2 bases from J; bases unmatched to any gene: 5. The germline V gene encodes CDR1 MNHNY and CDR2 SVGAGI (reference sequence). The chain's CDR3 is CASSIGTSGRPYEQYF. CDR3 in DNA: TGTGCCAGCAGTATAGGGACTAGCGGGAGACCCTACGAGCAGTACTTC.

In regard to this clone: Distinct nucleotide sequences in the sample also encode this CDR3. The V and J genes are TRBV5-1 and TRBJ1-3, with D hard to call. CDR3 size: 15 residues. The germline V gene has CDR1 SGHRS and CDR2 YFSETQ. Deletions cut 1 base from V and 4 bases from J, with 12 bases between. CDR3: CASSLFSGAGNTIYF. DNA for the CDR3: TGCGCCAGCAGCTTGTTCTCCGGAGCGGGAAACACCATATATTTT.

This chain uses TRBV29-1 with TRBJ1-2; D not certain. Deletions cut 3 bases from V and 4 bases from J, with 12 bases between. The germline V gene has CDR1 SQVTM and CDR2 ANQGSEA. This CDR3 is 13 amino acids long. The CDR3 coding sequence is TGCAGCGTTGAGACCGGGGTCCCCTATGGCTACACCTTC. This codes for CSVETGVPYGYTF.